The clone carrying this T cell receptor beta chain occurred a few times. This sample is part of a study of blood T cell repertoires in COVID-19. Whole-study context: Samples of COVID-19 (acute and convalescent) were obtained from the United States, Italy and Spain. Nucleic acid was either cDNA or gDNA, and it came from T cells, B-cell-depleted T cells, or PBMCs.

Germline CDR1 and CDR2: SGHTA and FQGNSA. The CDR3 is 17 residues long. Deletions cut 1 base from V and 4 bases from J, with 20 bases between. Study processing details: It was from reference gene primer amplification that nucleated cell counts were estimated. Profiled with immunoSEQ multiplex PCR; TCRdb holds only in-frame clones, not every one. V, J and clone size are those of that table, while D and trimming were read from the DNA. In the table there are around 500,000 clones, 70% to 90% of which are singletons. The origin of this receptor is a human donor in a cohort sampled during active COVID-19. Sequenced input: peripheral blood. This chain uses TRBV7-2 with TRBJ2-7; a weak D match, TRBD2 (6 bases). The CDR3 DNA follows: TGTGCCAGCAGCTTAGGGCCCCTTGGGGGGACGGGATACGAGCAGTACTTC. Translating it yields CASSLGPLGGTGYEQYF. The full variable domain, completed using reference TRBV7-2 and TRBJ2-7, is GAGVSQSPSNKVTEKGKDVELRCDPISGHTALYWYRQSLGQGLEFLIYFQGNSAPDKSGLPSDRFSAERTGGSVSTLTIQRTQQEDSAVYLCASSLGPLGGTGYEQYFGPGTRLTVT.